The source of this TCR beta chain is a study of T cells in Graves' hyperthyroidism and ophthalmopathy. Amplification yielded TCR beta CDR3 regions, with RNA transcripts as the source. The HTBI set primed first-round TCR CDR3 RT-PCR. From the multiplex PCR reads, TCRdb called clonotypes with MiXCR, one entry per CDR3 protein. The table has 500,000 to 700,000 distinct CDR3 sequences, about a sixth seen once. The study defined stable Graves' hyperthyroidism as no ophthalmopathy progression within 18 months. The V gene's germline CDR1 is SQVTM and CDR2 ANQGSEA. The CDR3 runs 13 residues. V was clipped by 7 bases and J by 1 base; unmatched bases: 6.

Specimen: blood. The V call is TRBV29-1, the J call TRBJ1-1; 7 bases fit TRBD1. The sequence came from a woman in her late teens or twenties with Graves' hyperthyroidism. CDR3 region: CSAPTGRNTEAFF. CDR3 nucleotide sequence: TGCAGCGCCCCGACAGGGCGGAACACTGAAGCTTTCTTT. The full variable domain, its missing parts supplied by reference TRBV29-1 and TRBJ1-1, is SAVISQKPSRDICQRGTSLTIQCQVDSQVTMMFWYRQQPGQSLTLIATANQGSEATYESGFVIDKFPISRPNLTFSTLTVSNMSPEDSSIYLCSAPTGRNTEAFFGQGTRLTVV.